One sample yielded the 4 T cell receptor beta chains listed below, sequenced in a study of T cells in women clearing cervical HPV infection. The protocol was immunoSEQ multiplex PCR, while the TCRdb copy is restricted to in-frame clones and leaves out a portion. The sample shows approximately 33,000 clones, and approximately 8.4% sits with its ten largest clones. The material sequenced was blood buffy coat. The source of these receptors is a woman aged 18 to 75 with a cervical HPV16 infection that either progressed to CIN3+ or cleared (not recorded which).

A word on this clone: The read is 3 residues too short to cover the CDR3 end, so that end is filled in from the germline J gene. This rearrangement joins TRBV7-9 to TRBJ2-2; 8 bases match TRBD1. Germline V gives CDR1 SEHNR, CDR2 FQNEAQ (reference sequence). CDR3 length: 15 residues. The DNA read from the CDR3 is TGTGCCAGCAGCTCGGGACAGGCAACGTATTCACCG. It encodes CASSSGQATYSP. The entire CDR3 is CASSSGQATYSPLFF.

Regarding this clone: The CDR3 end lies 3 residues beyond the end of the read and is filled in from the germline J gene. The chain joins TRBV5-1 to TRBJ1-1, with TRBD1 matching 7 bases. Trimming cost V 4 bases and J 6 bases; bases outside gene matches: 3. The germline CDR1 and CDR2 sequences are SGHRS and YFSETQ. The CDR3 consists of 12 residues. The sequenced part of the CDR3 DNA is TGCGCCAGCAGCCAAGACAGGGCTGAA. Its protein product is CASSQDRAE. The complete CDR3 sequence is CASSQDRAEAFF.

As to this clone: The read is 3 residues too short to cover the CDR3 end, so that end is filled in from the germline J gene. The chain has TRBV18 and TRBJ1-1; 9 bases are shared with TRBD1. The germline gives CDR1 KGHSH, CDR2 LQKENI. The CDR3 consists of 17 residues. After removal of 3 bases from V and 1 base from J, the junction contained 9 bases not matched to a gene. CDR3 DNA, as far as it was read: TGTGCCAGCTCACCGTCCCCCTACAGGGGGCAGAACACTGAA. Protein sequence: CASSPSPYRGQNTE. Given in full, the CDR3 is CASSPSPYRGQNTEAFF.

A note on this clone: The germline gene is not matched at one end of the junction; a read error may be the cause. With the read ending 3 residues before the CDR3 end, the germline J gene is used to fill in that end. This sequence joins TRBV19 and TRBJ2-5; 9 nucleotides align to TRBD1. CDR1 and CDR2 from the germline V gene are LNHDA and SQIVND (reference sequence). The CDR3 totals 14 residues. The CDR3 region is CACSITGGFETQYF. Incomplete CDR3 DNA: TGTGCCTGTAGTATCACAGGGGGCTTTGAGACC.